This T cell receptor beta chain came from a study of T cell responses to AZD1222 COVID-19 vaccine. General study results and limits: Samples come after the peak T cell response, not at day 14. Reports say nearly half of spike-specific TCRs go after unmutated variant regions. Dominant CD4 TCR responses targeted spike regions 160-218 and 743-854.

This CDR3 has 16 amino acids. Unmatched junction bases numbered 7, after V lost 4 bases and J lost 3 bases. CDR1 and CDR2 from the germline V gene are MNHEY and SMNVEV (reference sequence). Data came from immunoSEQ multiplex PCR; TCRdb stores just in-frame clones and leaves some out. The table records some 150,000 clones, about 88% of them present only once. Regarding this clone: Its antigen is as yet unknown.

This receptor was obtained from an adult in good health. The chain has TRBV27 and TRBJ1-2, with 11 bases fitting TRBD1. Sequenced material: peripheral blood, taken on day 0 of AZD1222 vaccination. In DNA form, the CDR3 reads TGTGCCAGCAGTTCCCTTCCGGGACAGGGGGACTATGGCTACACCTTC. Translation: CASSSLPGQGDYGYTF.